Shown below are 28 T cell receptor beta chains from a single sample sequenced in a study of vaccination and CD4 T cells after COVID-19. The treatment: approximately 10-day PBMC culture with coronavirus spike peptide pools or control peptides (ViraFEST assay). Their antigens remain unidentified. Scientists ran DNA taken from cultured CD4+ T cells through the Oncomine TCR Beta short-read assay for sequencing. TCRdb processed the PCR reads anew with MiXCR; each CDR3 protein has one entry. The sample comprises about 12,000 distinct CDR3 sequences, approximately 43% of which are singletons, and approximately 15% rests with the top ten. The sample taken for sequencing was CD4+ T cells from blood, cultured in vitro. These receptors were obtained from a human donor who had recovered from COVID-19.

This clonotype occurred a few times. This chain uses TRBV27 with TRBJ1-1, with D tentatively TRBD1 (6 bases). Germline V CDR1 and CDR2: MNHEY, SMNVEV (reference sequence). This CDR3 has 15 amino acids. V shed 6 bases and J shed 5 bases, with 19 bases lying between them. This chain's CDR3 is CASRPLGGRRTEAFF. The CDR3 DNA sequence: TGTGCCAGCAGGCCGCTGGGGGGGCGCAGAACTGAAGCTTTCTTT.

This clonotype was found a few times. The V call is TRBV2, the J call TRBJ2-3; D call uncertain. The CDR3 runs to 11 residues. V was trimmed by 4 bases and J by 7 bases, leaving 6 bases between them. From germline, CDR1 is SNHLY and CDR2 FYNNEI. The CDR3 here is CASSAGYTQYF. As DNA, the CDR3 is TGTGCCAGCAGTGCTGGCTATACGCAGTATTTT. Combining the CDR3 with reference TRBV2 and TRBJ2-3 gives the whole variable domain EPEVTQTPSHQVTQMGQEVILRCVPISNHLYFYWYRQILGQKVEFLVSFYNNEISEKSEIFDDQFSVERPDGSNFTLKIRSTKLEDSAMYFCASSAGYTQYFGPGTRLTVL.

This sequence joins TRBV20-1 and TRBJ1-1; possible D gene TRBD1, 6 bases. This CDR3 comprises 14 residues. Trimming pared 1 base from V and 7 bases from J, leaving 16 bases between. Germline V lookup: CDR1 DFQATT, CDR2 SNEGSKA (reference sequence). The CDR3 is CSARVGTGRNEAFF. CDR3 DNA: TGCAGTGCTAGAGTCGGCACAGGGAGGAATGAAGCTTTCTTT.

The chain employs TRBV6-4 and TRBJ2-2; D is uncertain. The CDR3 consists of 13 residues. Trimming shortened V by 0 bases and J by 6 bases, and 5 bases separated the two germline ends. CDR1 is MRHNA and CDR2 is SNTAGT in the germline V gene. The CDR3 DNA is TGTGCCAGCAGTGACTCCAGCGCCGGGGAGCTGTTTTTT. Translation gives CASSDSSAGELFF.

This sequence joins TRBV14 and TRBJ2-1, with D unresolved. With 1 base removed from V and 9 bases from J, the gap between germline ends came to 7 bases. The CDR3 is 12 amino acids. The germline V gene has CDR1 SGHDN and CDR2 FVKESK. The CDR3 spells CASSQVLTEQFF. CDR3 nucleotides: TGTGCCAGCAGCCAAGTTCTGACTGAGCAGTTCTTC.

In this sample, this clonotype turned up a few times. The rearrangement links TRBV28 to TRBJ1-5; 7 bases align to TRBD1. Germline V CDR1 and CDR2: MDHEN, SYDVKM. There are 14 residues in the CDR3. The V segment lost 10 bases and the J segment 3 bases; nucleotides outside the gene matches: 9. CDR3 region: CAIQGIEPNQPQHF. In DNA, the CDR3 is TGTGCCATACAGGGGATTGAGCCCAATCAGCCCCAGCATTTT.

Only one count was recorded for this clonotype. V and J are TRBV28 and TRBJ1-5, with D perhaps TRBD1 (5 bases). The V and J ends lost 8 bases and 9 bases respectively, with 14 bases between them. The CDR3 is 12 residues long. The germline V gene has CDR1 MDHEN and CDR2 SYDVKM. The CDR3 is CASRQSALPQHF. CDR3 DNA: TGTGCCAGCCGACAGAGTGCGTTGCCCCAGCATTTT.

The genes are TRBV11-2 and TRBJ2-5; maybe TRBD2 (5 bases). This CDR3 is built from 14 residues. Germline loops: CDR1 SGHAT, CDR2 FQNNGV. The V gene lost 6 bases and the J gene lost 5 bases, with 16 bases spanning the gap. CDR3 coding DNA: TGTGCCAGCAGTTCCGACGGCGGGCGGGAGACCCAGTACTTC. Translating gives CASSSDGGRETQYF. The full variable domain, with the rest looked up from reference TRBV11-2 and TRBJ2-5, is EAGVAQSPRYKIIEKRQSVAFWCNPISGHATLYWYQQILGQGPKLLIQFQNNGVVDDSQLPKDRFSAERLKGVDSTLKIQPAKLEDSAVYLCASSSDGGRETQYFGPGTRLLVL.

This clonotype appeared a few times. The chain has TRBV2 and TRBJ2-2; no firm D call. The CDR3 is 13 amino acids. Germline V gene sequence: CDR1 SNHLY, CDR2 FYNNEI. Trimming cost V 4 bases and J 6 bases, with 9 bases left between them. CDR3 sequence (DNA): TGTGCCAGCAGTGTAGAGTCGTCCGGGGAGCTGTTTTTT. Amino acids: CASSVESSGELFF.

This clonotype was observed a few times. The rearrangement joins TRBV10-3 to TRBJ2-1; perhaps TRBD1 as D (6 bases). CDR3 size: 12 residues. From germline, CDR1 is ENHRY and CDR2 SYGVKD. V gave up 2 bases and J gave up 12 bases, with 11 bases separating them. Written as DNA, the CDR3 is TGTGCCATCAGTGAGCATATAGGGGGGCAGTTCTTC. Protein product: CAISEHIGGQFF.

The gene calls are TRBV21-1 and TRBJ2-7; TRBD1, the table's D call, lacks a check against the DNA. TRBV21-1 is a listed pseudogene. The CDR3 loop spans 15 amino acids. The DNA for the CDR3 is TGTGCCAGCAGCAAAGCACAGGTAGTTCCCTACGAGCAGTACTTC. Amino acid sequence: CASSKAQVVPYEQYF.

V is TRBV5-1 and J is TRBJ1-5; TRBD1 aligns across 7 bases. The trim removed 4 bases at V and 2 bases at J, leaving 3 bases unmatched. Germline V gives CDR1 SGHRS, CDR2 YFSETQ. The CDR3 runs to 14 residues. Written as DNA, the CDR3 is TGCGCCAGCAGCGAGGGGACAGGCAATCAGCCCCAGCATTTT. As protein: CASSEGTGNQPQHF.

A few counts support this clonotype. The chain links TRBV2 to TRBJ2-3, with 7 bases that match TRBD2. Germline lookup yields CDR1 SNHLY and CDR2 FYNNEI. Trimming at V came to 6 bases and at J to 4 bases, leaving 4 bases not matched to a gene. This CDR3 contains 13 residues. The chain's CDR3 is CASRSGTSDTQYF. The CDR3 nucleotides are TGTGCCAGCAGAAGCGGGACCTCAGATACGCAGTATTTT.

V and J are TRBV7-2 and TRBJ2-2, with 13 bases aligning to TRBD2. Trimming removed 5 bases from V and 5 bases from J; junction bases left unmatched: 2. Germline V CDR1 and CDR2: SGHTA, FQGNSA. The CDR3 has 15 amino acids. The DNA for the CDR3 is TGTGCCAGCAGCGCGACTAGCGGGAGGACCGGGGAGCTGTTTTTT. It specifies CASSATSGRTGELFF.

This clonotype appeared a few times. The chain is built from TRBV20-1 and TRBJ1-2, with a possible D match to TRBD1 (6 bases). Germline CDR1 DFQATT, CDR2 SNEGSKA (reference sequence). The ends were cut back, 0 bases at V and 2 bases at J, with 10 bases in the middle. The CDR3 contains 14 residues. The CDR3 loop reads CSAREGQTNYGYTF. CDR3 in DNA: TGCAGTGCTAGAGAGGGACAAACCAACTATGGCTACACCTTC.

This clonotype is termed large (0.1 to 1%). The CDR3 region has the DNA TGTGCCAGCAGTTTCGATCAGCCCCAGCATTTT. This gives the protein CASSFDQPQHF. The chain links TRBV28 to TRBJ1-5; D is unresolved. Trimming shortened V by 3 bases and J by 5 bases, and 2 bases separated the two germline ends. This CDR3 spans 11 amino acids. Germline lookup yields CDR1 MDHEN and CDR2 SYDVKM.

The V and J genes are TRBV5-1 and TRBJ2-7; D gene uncertain. The CDR3 length is 11 residues. Germline V gene lookup returns CDR1 SGHRS and CDR2 YFSETQ. V was clipped by 0 bases and J by 3 bases, with 1 base between them. For the CDR3, the DNA is TGCGCCAGCAGCTTGGACTACGAGCAGTACTTC. It encodes CASSLDYEQYF.

The rearrangement joins TRBV20-1 to TRBJ1-2; TRBD1 matches at 7 bases. The germline CDR1 and CDR2 sequences are DFQATT and SNEGSKA (reference sequence). V trimming: 3 bases; J trimming: 8 bases; junction bases outside the gene matches: 30. This CDR3 has 20 amino acids. The CDR3 reads CSASYPPKPETGMNTDGYTF. CDR3 nucleotide sequence: TGCAGTGCTAGTTACCCCCCGAAGCCAGAGACAGGGATGAATACGGACGGCTACACCTTC.

In this sample, this clonotype turned up a few times. The chain joins TRBV30 to TRBJ1-6; TRBD1 might be the D (5 bases). The CDR3 is 14 amino acids. CDR1 is GTSNPN, CDR2 SVGIG, per germline (reference sequence). Trimming stripped 5 bases from V and 3 bases from J, with 11 bases between. The CDR3 protein is CAWSQGIYNSPLHF. In nucleotides, the CDR3 is TGTGCCTGGTCCCAGGGAATCTATAATTCACCCCTCCACTTT.

The sample holds a few counts of this clonotype. The chain couples TRBV7-2 to TRBJ2-3; 8 bases agree with TRBD2. This CDR3 has 18 amino acids. Germline V gene data show CDR1 as SGHTA and CDR2 as FQGNSA. Trimming took 4 bases from V and 4 from J; bases not matched to a gene: 16. CDR3 bases: TGTGCCAGCAGCTCCATCCCGACCGGGACTAGAATATCAGATACGCAGTATTTT. Protein sequence: CASSSIPTGTRISDTQYF.

CDR3 DNA: TGTGCCAGCAGTTCTTCCGGGAGGGTGGTAAATGAGCAGTTCTTC. This sequence encodes CASSSSGRVVNEQFF. The V and J genes are TRBV12-3 or TRBV12-4 and TRBJ2-1; 8 positions agree with TRBD2. There are 15 residues in the CDR3. Unmatched junction bases numbered 9, after V lost 4 bases and J lost 7 bases.

This clonotype appeared a few times. The V and J genes are TRBV10-3 and TRBJ2-1; 8 bases map to TRBD2. The length of the CDR3 is 14 residues. The germline CDR1 and CDR2 sequences are ENHRY and SYGVKD. J gave up 9 bases and V 4 bases, and 8 bases lay outside the gene matches. For the CDR3, the DNA is TGTGCCATCAGTGCCGGCGGGAGGTCGGGTGAGCAGTTCTTC. This translates into CAISAGGRSGEQFF.

This chain connects TRBV6-1 to TRBJ1-1; a possible D gene is TRBD1 (5 bases). Germline lookup yields CDR1 MNHNS and CDR2 SASEGT. V shed 10 bases and J shed 1 base, with 13 bases lying between them. The CDR3 has 13 residues. The CDR3 reads CATRVSGNTEAFF. CDR3 nucleotides: TGTGCCACCAGGGTTTCGGGGAACACTGAAGCTTTCTTT.

The CDR3 sequence is CASSLRVLTYNEQFF. CDR3 DNA sequence: TGTGCCAGCAGTTTACGGGTACTTACCTACAATGAGCAGTTCTTC. The J gene is TRBJ2-1, the V gene TRBV12-3 or TRBV12-4; D is uncertain. V lost 2 bases and J lost 2, with 10 bases in between. The CDR3 extends over 15 amino acids.

The V and J genes are TRBV14 and TRBJ1-2; 7 bases agree with TRBD1. The CDR3 is made up of 13 amino acids. Germline loops: CDR1 SGHDN, CDR2 FVKESK. The V and J ends lost 8 bases and 0 bases, in that order; junction bases with no gene match: 3. The CDR3 DNA reads TGTGCCAGCGGACAGGATCCTAACTATGGCTACACCTTC. It is translated as CASGQDPNYGYTF.

The chain employs TRBV10-3 and TRBJ2-5, with a tentative D call TRBD2 (5 bases). CDR1 ENHRY and CDR2 SYGVKD come from the germline V gene. V was clipped by 0 bases and J by 3 bases, with 14 bases between them. The CDR3 loop spans 16 amino acids. The CDR3 loop is CAISESTPSGEETQYF. CDR3 nucleotide sequence: TGTGCCATCAGTGAGTCGACTCCCAGCGGAGAAGAGACCCAGTACTTC.

The chain uses TRBV18 and TRBJ2-2; 10 nucleotides match TRBD1. Germline CDR1 is KGHSH and CDR2 is LQKENI. CDR3 length: 17 amino acids. The trim removed 0 bases at V and 5 bases at J, leaving 6 bases unmatched. CDR3 sequence: CASSPPTGTGVTGELFF. In DNA form, the CDR3 reads TGTGCCAGCTCACCACCAACCGGGACAGGGGTAACCGGGGAGCTGTTTTTT. The whole variable domain, remainder taken from reference TRBV18 and TRBJ2-2, is NAGVMQNPRHLVRRRGQEARLRCSPMKGHSHVYWYRQLPEEGLKFMVYLQKENIIDESGMPKERFSAEFPKEGPSILRIQQVVRGDSAAYFCASSPPTGTGVTGELFFGEGSRLTVL.

This clonotype was observed a few times. CDR3 sequence: CASTRRASVPNTGELFF. The DNA of the CDR3 is TGTGCCAGCACCCGACGGGCCAGCGTTCCGAACACCGGGGAGCTGTTTTTT. V usage is TRBV6-1 and J usage is TRBJ2-2; no reliable D call. V dropped 7 bases and J dropped 0 bases, with 18 bases sitting between them. Per germline, CDR1 MNHNS and CDR2 SASEGT. There are 17 residues in the CDR3.